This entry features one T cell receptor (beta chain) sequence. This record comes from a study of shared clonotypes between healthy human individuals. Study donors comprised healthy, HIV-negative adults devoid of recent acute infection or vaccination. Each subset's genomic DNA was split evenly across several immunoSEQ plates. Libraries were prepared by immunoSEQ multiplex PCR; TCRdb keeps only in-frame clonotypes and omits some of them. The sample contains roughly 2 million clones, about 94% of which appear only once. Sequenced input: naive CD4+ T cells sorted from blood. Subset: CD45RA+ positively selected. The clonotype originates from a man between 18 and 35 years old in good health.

The CDR3 protein is CASSPGPKMKTSTDTQYF. As DNA, the CDR3 is TGTGCCAGCAGTCCAGGTCCTAAGATGAAAACTAGCACAGATACGCAGTATTTT. V usage is TRBV5-6 and J usage is TRBJ2-3; unclear D gene. Germline loops: CDR1 SGHDT, CDR2 YYEEEE. The ends were cut back, 5 bases at V and 0 bases at J, with 22 bases in the middle. The CDR3 covers 18 residues.